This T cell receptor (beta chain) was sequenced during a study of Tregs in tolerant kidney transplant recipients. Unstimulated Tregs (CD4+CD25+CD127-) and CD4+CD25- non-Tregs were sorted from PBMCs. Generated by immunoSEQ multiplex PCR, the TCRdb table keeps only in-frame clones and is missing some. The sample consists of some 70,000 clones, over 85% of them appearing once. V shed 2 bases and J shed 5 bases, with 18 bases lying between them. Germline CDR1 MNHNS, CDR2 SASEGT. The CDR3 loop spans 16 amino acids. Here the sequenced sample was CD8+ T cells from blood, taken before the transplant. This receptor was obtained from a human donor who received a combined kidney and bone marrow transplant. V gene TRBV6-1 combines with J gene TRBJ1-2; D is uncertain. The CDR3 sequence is CASSELVALALYGYTF. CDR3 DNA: TGTGCCAGCAGTGAACTGGTGGCTCTCGCCCTTTATGGCTACACCTTC.